Listed here is a single T cell receptor beta chain. No antigen is known for it. The sample originates from a study of T cell responses to AZD1222 COVID-19 vaccine. Study-level points and caveats: Baseline serology detected seropositivity in only six or seven AZD1222 recipients. Clonal diversity may have been underestimated, and the donors were mostly white British, with more females than males. Repertoire collection took place solely once the T cell response had peaked.

Germline CDR1 MNHEY, CDR2 SMNVEV (reference sequence). The CDR3 consists of 14 residues. Trimming shortened V by 6 bases and J by 2 bases, and 11 bases separated the two germline ends. Repertoires were generated with immunoSEQ multiplex PCR, while TCRdb's copy carries only in-frame clones and drops some. The table shows 150,000 to 200,000 clones, with 91% occurring only once. The sequencing used peripheral blood, collected on day 0 of AZD1222 vaccination. This chain uses TRBV27 with TRBJ1-5, with D possibly being TRBD1 (6 bases). This clonotype was obtained from an adult in good health. The CDR3 coding sequence is TGTGCCAGCAGGCCGGGGGGCGGCAATCAGCCCCAGCATTTT. Translating gives CASRPGGGNQPQHF.